A selection of T cell receptor beta chains follows, all from one sample in a study of T cells in Graves' hyperthyroidism and ophthalmopathy. TCRdb ran MiXCR on the multiplex PCR reads and lists one entry per CDR3 protein. The table records just under 750,000 distinct CDR3 sequences, around a third of them present only once. Sequenced: blood. The receptors were gathered from a middle-aged woman with Graves' hyperthyroidism. Each CDR3 is given without its conserved first and last residue. Fields, in order: V gene, CDR3 protein.

>TRBV10-3
AISETGRAPNYGYT
>TRBV12-3/TRBV12-4
ASTLAGVNYGYT
>TRBV2
ASRGQGAWTGELF
>TRBV16
ASSQSRGSYEQF
>TRBV24-1
ATSETGRYGVCEAVTSRGHEQY
>TRBV7-2
ASSLGTGALYEQY
>TRBV29-1
SVEDRGTGINEQY
>TRBV19
ASSIEGRRHRFNEKLF
>TRBV29-1
SLWAQGETQY
>TRBV10-2
ASSQDGINGQPQH
>TRBV7-9
ASSLYSGPAYEQY
>TRBV20-1
SAREAGASNQPQH
>TRBV7-9
ASSLAGETQY
>TRBV12-3/TRBV12-4
ASSLEGRVIGNTIY
>TRBV27
ASRPGQGNEQY
>TRBV7-8
ASSLGTVTEAF
>TRBV2
ASSGPMGDTQY
>TRBV7-9
ASSLASGGGANVLT
>TRBV6-4
ASSDAGHPGNTEAF
>TRBV7-8
ASSRLQGEGNSPLH
>TRBV20-1
SARDGLAGELF
>TRBV6-5
ASRAPGGFNYGYT
>TRBV5-8
ASSSATGLSGANVLT
>TRBV29-1
SLGQGGNYGYT
>TRBV15
ATSIMSGANVLT
>TRBV20-1
SAFYFRANYGYT